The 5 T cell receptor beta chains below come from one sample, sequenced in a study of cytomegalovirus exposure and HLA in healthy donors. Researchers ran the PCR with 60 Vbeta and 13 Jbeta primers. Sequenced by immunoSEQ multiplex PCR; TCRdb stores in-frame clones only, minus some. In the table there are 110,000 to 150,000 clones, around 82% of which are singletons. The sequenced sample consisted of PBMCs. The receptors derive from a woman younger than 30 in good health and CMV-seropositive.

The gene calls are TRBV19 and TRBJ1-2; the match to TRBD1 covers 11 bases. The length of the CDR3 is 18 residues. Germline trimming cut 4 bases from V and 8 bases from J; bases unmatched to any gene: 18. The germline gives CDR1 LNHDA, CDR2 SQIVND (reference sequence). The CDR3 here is CASSSLPGQGVWLRGYTF. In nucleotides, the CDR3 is TGTGCCAGTAGTAGTCTACCGGGACAGGGGGTTTGGCTTAGGGGCTACACCTTC.

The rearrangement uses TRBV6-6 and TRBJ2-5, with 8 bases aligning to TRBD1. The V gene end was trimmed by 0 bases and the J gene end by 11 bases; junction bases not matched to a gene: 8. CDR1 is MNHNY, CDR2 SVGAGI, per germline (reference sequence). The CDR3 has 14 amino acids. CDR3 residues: CASSYSGQGGEQYF. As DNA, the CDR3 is TGTGCCAGCAGTTACTCAGGACAGGGTGGAGAGCAGTACTTC.

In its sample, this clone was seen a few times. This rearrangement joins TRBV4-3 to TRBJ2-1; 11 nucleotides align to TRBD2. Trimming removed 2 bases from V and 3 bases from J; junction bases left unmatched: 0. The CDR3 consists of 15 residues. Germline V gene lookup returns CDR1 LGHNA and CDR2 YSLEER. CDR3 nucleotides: TGCGCCAGCAGCCAAACTAGCGGGGGCTACAATGAGCAGTTCTTC. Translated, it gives CASSQTSGGYNEQFF.

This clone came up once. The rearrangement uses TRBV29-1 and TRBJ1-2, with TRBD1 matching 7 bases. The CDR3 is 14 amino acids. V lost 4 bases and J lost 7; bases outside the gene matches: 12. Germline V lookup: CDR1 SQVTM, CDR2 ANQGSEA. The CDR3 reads CSVVDRVAEVGYTF. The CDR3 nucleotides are TGCAGCGTTGTCGACAGGGTCGCCGAGGTTGGCTACACCTTC. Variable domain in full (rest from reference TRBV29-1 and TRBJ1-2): SAVISQKPSRDICQRGTSLTIQCQVDSQVTMMFWYRQQPGQSLTLIATANQGSEATYESGFVIDKFPISRPNLTFSTLTVSNMSPEDSSIYLCSVVDRVAEVGYTFGSGTRLTVV.

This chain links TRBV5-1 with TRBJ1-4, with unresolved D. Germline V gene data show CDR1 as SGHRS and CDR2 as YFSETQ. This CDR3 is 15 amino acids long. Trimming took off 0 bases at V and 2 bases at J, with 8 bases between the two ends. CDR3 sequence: CASSLAGNTNEKLFF. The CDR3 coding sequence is TGCGCCAGCAGCTTGGCGGGGAACACTAATGAAAAACTGTTTTTT.